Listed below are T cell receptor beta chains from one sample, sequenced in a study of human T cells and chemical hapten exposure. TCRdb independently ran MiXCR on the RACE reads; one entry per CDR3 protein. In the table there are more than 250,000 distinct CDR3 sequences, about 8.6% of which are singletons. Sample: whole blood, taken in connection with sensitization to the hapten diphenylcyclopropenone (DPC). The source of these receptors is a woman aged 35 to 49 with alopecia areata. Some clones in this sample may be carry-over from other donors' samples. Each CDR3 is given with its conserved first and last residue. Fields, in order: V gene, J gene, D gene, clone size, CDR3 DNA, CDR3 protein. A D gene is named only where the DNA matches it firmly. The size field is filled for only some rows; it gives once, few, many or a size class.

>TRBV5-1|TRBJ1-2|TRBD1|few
TGCGCCAGCAGCGGGACAGGCTATGGCTACACCTTC
CASSGTGYGYTF
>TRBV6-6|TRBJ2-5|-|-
TGTGCCAGCGGAGCCGGGGCCATATCAGAGACCCAGTACTTC
CASGAGAISETQYF
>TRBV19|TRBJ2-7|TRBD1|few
TGTGCCAGTAGTCCGGGACAGGGGGGAGCTTACGAGCAGTACTTC
CASSPGQGGAYEQYF
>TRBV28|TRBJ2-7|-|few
TGTGCCAGCAGAGCCGGCCAGGGTGGATCCGAGCAGTACTTC
CASRAGQGGSEQYF
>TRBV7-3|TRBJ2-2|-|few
TGTGCCAGCAGCGGCGACAGGCGTCCCGGGGAGCTGTTTTTT
CASSGDRRPGELFF
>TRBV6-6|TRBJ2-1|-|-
TGTGCCAGCTCTCGGGACTTTATAACAGGGGAACAGTTCTTC
CASSRDFITGEQFF
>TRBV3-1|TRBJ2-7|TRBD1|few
TGTGCCAGCAGCCAAGTTGGGACAGGGGAGTACGAGCAGTACTTC
CASSQVGTGEYEQYF
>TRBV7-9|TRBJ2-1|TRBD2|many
TGTGCCATCGGGTCGGCTAGCGGATACAATGAGCAGTTCTTC
CAIGSASGYNEQFF
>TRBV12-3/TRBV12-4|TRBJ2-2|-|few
TGTGCCAGCAGCAGGGACCCAGACGCGAACACCGGGGAGCTGTTTTTT
CASSRDPDANTGELFF
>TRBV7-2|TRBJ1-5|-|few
TGTGCCAGCAGCTTAGGACTGGATACCAATCAGCCCCAGCATTTT
CASSLGLDTNQPQHF
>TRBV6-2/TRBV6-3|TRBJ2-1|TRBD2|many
TGTGCCAGCAGTTACGGGACTAGCGGGAGTAATGAGCAGTTCTTC
CASSYGTSGSNEQFF
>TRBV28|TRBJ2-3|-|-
TGTGCCAGCAGTTTATGGACGGGCCGGGGCACAGATACGCAGTATTTT
CASSLWTGRGTDTQYF
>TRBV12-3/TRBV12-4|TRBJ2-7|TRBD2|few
TGTGCCAGCGCCACAGGCGGGGGGTACGAGCAGTACTTC
CASATGGGYEQYF
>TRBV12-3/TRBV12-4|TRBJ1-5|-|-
TGTGCCGGCAGTTTAGGGTCCGGAGGTCAGCCCCAGCATTTT
CAGSLGSGGQPQHF
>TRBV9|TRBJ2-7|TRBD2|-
TGTGCCAGCAGCCCCCGACTAGCGGGAAGGAAACCCTACGAGCAGTACTTC
CASSPRLAGRKPYEQYF
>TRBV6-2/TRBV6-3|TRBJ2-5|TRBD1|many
TGTGCCAGCAGCCCTGGGACAGGCAACCAAGAGACCCAGTACTTC
CASSPGTGNQETQYF
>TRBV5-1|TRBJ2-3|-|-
TGCGCCAGCAGCTTGCGTGCAAGCGGAGATACGCAGTATTTT
CASSLRASGDTQYF
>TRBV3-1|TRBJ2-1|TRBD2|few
TGTGCCAGCAGCCAAGGTCCGTCTAGCGGGAGGACCCACAATGAGCAGTTCTTC
CASSQGPSSGRTHNEQFF
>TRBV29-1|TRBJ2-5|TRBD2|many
TGCAGCGAGAAGGACGGGGGGGAGACCCAGTACTTC
CSEKDGGETQYF
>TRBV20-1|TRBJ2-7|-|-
TGCAGTGCTAGAGATCACGGGGAAGGCGAGCAGTACTTC
CSARDHGEGEQYF
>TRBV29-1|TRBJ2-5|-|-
TGCAGCGCAATTAAACAGAATCAAGAGACCCAGTACTTC
CSAIKQNQETQYF
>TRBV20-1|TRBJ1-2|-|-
TGCAGTGCTAGAGATCTGGACTCACCCATCTATGGCTACACCTTC
CSARDLDSPIYGYTF
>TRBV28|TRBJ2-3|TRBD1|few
TGTGCCAGCAGCGGATCCGGGACAGGGGAAGATACGCAGTATTTT
CASSGSGTGEDTQYF
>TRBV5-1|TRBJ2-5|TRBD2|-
TGCGCCAGCGCGGGAGGGCCGGGAGAGACCCAGTACTTC
CASAGGPGETQYF
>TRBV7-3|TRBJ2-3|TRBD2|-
TGTGCCAGCAGCCCTAGCGGGAGGTCAGATACGCAGTATTTT
CASSPSGRSDTQYF
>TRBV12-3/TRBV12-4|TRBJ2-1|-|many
TGTGCCAGCAGTTTCATACTTCGGAATGAGCAGTTCTTC
CASSFILRNEQFF
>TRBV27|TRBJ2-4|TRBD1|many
TGTGCCAGCAGCAAGAACGGACAGGGTGGAAACATTCAGTACTTC
CASSKNGQGGNIQYF
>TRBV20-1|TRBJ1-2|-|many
TGCAGTGCGCAAAGGGAACCGAGGTCGGAAGGCTATGGCTACACCTTC
CSAQREPRSEGYGYTF
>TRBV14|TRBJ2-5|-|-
TGTGCCAGCAAGCCCGGGGGTCCCCTCCAAGAGACCCAGTACTTC
CASKPGGPLQETQYF
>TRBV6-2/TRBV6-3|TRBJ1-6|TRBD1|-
TGTGCCAGCAGTTACGAGGGACAGGTGAATTCACCCCTCCACTTT
CASSYEGQVNSPLHF
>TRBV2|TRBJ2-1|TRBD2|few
TGTGCCAGCGCACTAGCGGACTACAATGAGCAGTTCTTC
CASALADYNEQFF
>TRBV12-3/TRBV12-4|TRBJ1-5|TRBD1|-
TGTGCCAGCAGTCCCCCGACAGGGAATGCCCAGCATTTT
CASSPPTGNAQHF
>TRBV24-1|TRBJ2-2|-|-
TGTGCCACCACCGAGGGACCCCCGGGGACCGGGGAGCTGTTTTTT
CATTEGPPGTGELFF
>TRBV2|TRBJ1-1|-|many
TGTGCCAGCAGGGCAGCTACCGGGAGCACTGAAGCTTTCTTT
CASRAATGSTEAFF
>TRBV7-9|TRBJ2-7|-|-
TGTGCCAGCAGCCCAACGAAGGGACAAGTTTACGAGCAGTACTTC
CASSPTKGQVYEQYF
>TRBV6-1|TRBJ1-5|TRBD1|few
TGTGCCAGCAGTGAACACAGGGGTATAAACAATCAGCCCCAGCATTTT
CASSEHRGINNQPQHF
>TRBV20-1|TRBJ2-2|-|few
TGCAGTGCTAGAGACGGCCACCCGGGCACCGGGGAGCTGTTTTTT
CSARDGHPGTGELFF
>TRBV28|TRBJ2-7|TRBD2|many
TGTGCCAGCAGTTCCTCCGGGACTAGCGACTACGAGCAGTACTTC
CASSSSGTSDYEQYF
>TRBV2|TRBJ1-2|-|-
TGTGCCAGCAGTGACATCGACCGATACAACTATGGCTACACCTTC
CASSDIDRYNYGYTF
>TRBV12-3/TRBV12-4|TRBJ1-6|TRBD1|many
TGTGCCAGCAGGGGACAGGGGAAACCCCTCCACTTT
CASRGQGKPLHF
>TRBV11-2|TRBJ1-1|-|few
TGTGCCAGCAGCTTTAATAGTGGGCAGAACACTGAAGCTTTCTTT
CASSFNSGQNTEAFF
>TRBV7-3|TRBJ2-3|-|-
TGTGCCAGCAGCTTAGGGCTAGCCAGGCCAGATACGCAGTATTTT
CASSLGLARPDTQYF
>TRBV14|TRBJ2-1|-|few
TGTGCCAGCAGCCAAGGGTGGGGAAATTCCTACAATGAGCAGTTCTTC
CASSQGWGNSYNEQFF
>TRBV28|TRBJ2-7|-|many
TGTGCCAGCAGTTTATCGACGGACGAGCAGTACTTC
CASSLSTDEQYF